This TCR beta chain was sequenced in a study of cytomegalovirus exposure and HLA in healthy donors. Whole-study context: An earlier analysis identified fewer than 130 million unique TCR beta sequences in about 170 million T cells. Study outcomes and limitations: It was 150 to 200 TCR beta chains that were listed as cytomegalovirus-associated. A later analysis linked a missense DCLRE1C variant to TCR beta V- and J-gene trimming.

The ends lost 0 bases at V and 10 bases at J; junction bases unmatched: 7. This CDR3 contains 16 residues. Germline assignment: CDR1 LNHNV and CDR2 YYDKDF (reference sequence). Regarding this clone: What it recognizes is unknown.

The PCR contained 60 Vbeta and 13 Jbeta primers. Generated by immunoSEQ multiplex PCR, the TCRdb table keeps only in-frame clones and is missing some. The repertoire has 150,000 to 200,000 clones, roughly 80% of them found once; the top ten carry 9.7%. The material sequenced was PBMCs. The clonotype originates from a man in his late teens or twenties in good health and CMV-seropositive. The chain recombines TRBV15 with TRBJ1-6, with 9 bases aligning to TRBD1. CDR3 amino acids: CATSRDPTGGGSPLHF. The DNA of the CDR3 is TGTGCCACCAGCAGAGATCCTACAGGGGGCGGGTCACCCCTCCACTTT.